The TCR beta chain under discussion was sequenced for a study of cytomegalovirus exposure and HLA in healthy donors. Concerning this clone: Its antigen remains unknown.

Use of 60 Vbeta and 13 Jbeta primers characterized the PCR. Repertoires were generated with immunoSEQ multiplex PCR, while TCRdb's copy carries only in-frame clones and drops some. Listed are approximately 170,000 clones; 0.75% to 0.85% falls within the top ten. The length of the CDR3 is 14 residues. V gave up 1 base and J gave up 5 bases, with 12 bases separating them. CDR1 SGHVS and CDR2 FNYEAQ come from the germline V gene. Study-wide results and caveats: Some V segments (TRBV6-2 and TRBV6-3 among them) were excluded as indistinguishable. Through in vitro validation, a few CMV-associated chains were shown to be specific for CMV antigens.

This chain uses TRBV7-6 with TRBJ2-7, with a weak D call TRBD1 (5 bases). The material sequenced was PBMCs. This clonotype was sampled from a woman aged 18 to 35 in good health and CMV-seropositive. CDR3 sequence (DNA): TGTGCCAGCAGCTTAGTTGTGGGGCAGAACGAGCAGTACTTC. Amino acids: CASSLVVGQNEQYF.